The 11 T cell receptor beta chains reported below all come from one sample, sequenced in a study of blood T cell repertoires in COVID-19. Profiled with immunoSEQ multiplex PCR; TCRdb holds only in-frame clones, not every one. In the table there are 90,000 to 120,000 clones, roughly 87% of which are singletons. The sample taken for sequencing was peripheral blood. The receptors come from an older woman with acute or convalescent COVID-19.

This clone showed up just once. The gene calls are TRBV4-2 and TRBJ1-2, with D possibly TRBD1 on 5 matching bases. Germline V gene data show CDR1 as LGHNA and CDR2 as YNFKEQ. The CDR3 has 15 amino acids. The germline V and J ends were trimmed by 0 bases and 3 bases, with 11 bases remaining between them. This CDR3 is CASSQDGGGYYGYTF. As DNA, the CDR3 is TGTGCCAGCAGCCAAGATGGTGGGGGGTACTATGGCTACACCTTC.

The chain links TRBV6-5 to TRBJ1-1; TRBD1 aligns across 7 bases. Per germline, CDR1 MNHEY and CDR2 SVGAGI. J gave up 3 bases and V 6 bases, and 4 bases lay outside the gene matches. This CDR3 is built from 13 residues. Here the CDR3 reads CASRVQGHTEAFF. The CDR3 DNA is TGTGCCAGCAGGGTACAGGGGCACACTGAAGCTTTCTTT.

This clone was counted once. V usage is TRBV19 and J usage is TRBJ2-2; 10 bases fit TRBD1. CDR1 LNHDA and CDR2 SQIVND come from the germline V gene (reference sequence). CDR3 length: 15 amino acids. Trimming removed 6 bases from V and 6 bases from J; junction bases left unmatched: 7. This chain's CDR3 is CASRPGQGRPGELFF. For the CDR3, the DNA is TGTGCCAGTAGGCCGGGACAGGGGCGGCCCGGGGAGCTGTTTTTT.

The rearrangement uses TRBV25-1 and TRBJ1-4, with D possibly being TRBD1 (6 bases). This CDR3 has 13 amino acids. V shed 9 bases and J shed 4 bases, with 12 bases lying between them. CDR1 is MGHDK, CDR2 SYGVNS, per germline. The CDR3 here is CASGDNFNEKLFF. CDR3 DNA sequence: TGTGCCAGTGGGGACAATTTTAATGAAAAACTGTTTTTT.

This chain connects TRBV29-1 to TRBJ1-1, with a weak D call TRBD1 (5 bases). V lost 4 bases to trimming and J lost 1 base, with 10 bases between them. CDR3 length: 13 residues. Germline CDR1 and CDR2: SQVTM and ANQGSEA. CDR3 loop: CSVGGTKNTEAFF. CDR3 nucleotide sequence: TGCAGCGTTGGGGGGACTAAGAACACTGAAGCTTTCTTT.

Remarks on this clone: The junction does not match germline at one end; this may be a read error. The V call is TRBV7-7, the J call TRBJ2-1; the match to TRBD2 covers 9 bases. The CDR3 contains 16 residues. Germline CDR1 SSHAT, CDR2 FNYEAQ (reference sequence). The CDR3 protein is CASSLGKLAGVDEQFF. The CDR3 DNA follows: TGTGCTAGCAGCCTGGGTAAATTAGCGGGGGTGGATGAGCAGTTCTTC.

The CDR3 coding sequence is TGTGCCAGCAGCTTAGACGGTAGAGGGCACTATGGCTACACCTTC. This encodes CASSLDGRGHYGYTF. V is TRBV7-9 and J is TRBJ1-2; D unresolved. The CDR3 consists of 15 residues. V was trimmed by 1 base and J by 3 bases, leaving 12 bases between them. Germline V CDR1 and CDR2: SEHNR, FQNEAQ (reference sequence).

The rearrangement joins TRBV5-8 to TRBJ2-1, with TRBD2 matching over 11 bases. Trimming at V came to 3 bases and at J to 4 bases, leaving 3 bases not matched to a gene. The germline CDR1 and CDR2 sequences are SGHTS and YDEGEE. The CDR3 has 15 amino acids. The CDR3 DNA follows: TGTGCCAGCAGCTCCGGGACTAGCGGATACAATGAGCAGTTCTTC. Translating it yields CASSSGTSGYNEQFF.

This rearrangement joins TRBV10-3 to TRBJ2-2; 7 bases align to TRBD1. CDR1 ENHRY and CDR2 SYGVKD come from the germline V gene. The CDR3 sequence is 17 residues long. V dropped 0 bases and J dropped 2; count of bases not matched to a gene: 6. The CDR3: CAISESHRGANTGELFF. The CDR3 region has the DNA TGTGCCATCAGTGAGTCCCACAGGGGAGCCAACACCGGGGAGCTGTTTTTT.

The chain links TRBV5-4 to TRBJ1-1; TRBD1 matches at 7 bases. The germline V gene has CDR1 SGHNT and CDR2 YYREEE (reference sequence). This CDR3 is built from 13 residues. Trimming at V came to 4 bases and at J to 13 bases, leaving 13 bases not matched to a gene. The CDR3 is CASSTIEGGDFFF. The CDR3, as DNA: TGTGCCAGCAGCACGATAGAAGGGGGCGATTTTTTCTTT.

V usage is TRBV6-5 and J usage is TRBJ2-2; TRBD1 is a possible D gene (7 bases). The V end lost 0 bases, the J end lost 8 bases, and 16 bases lay between the germline ends. Germline V gives CDR1 MNHEY, CDR2 SVGAGI. The CDR3 consists of 16 residues. CDR3 in DNA: TGTGCCAGCAGTTACTCGGGACCAGGGGGGACTGGGGAGCTGTTTTTT. It specifies CASSYSGPGGTGELFF.